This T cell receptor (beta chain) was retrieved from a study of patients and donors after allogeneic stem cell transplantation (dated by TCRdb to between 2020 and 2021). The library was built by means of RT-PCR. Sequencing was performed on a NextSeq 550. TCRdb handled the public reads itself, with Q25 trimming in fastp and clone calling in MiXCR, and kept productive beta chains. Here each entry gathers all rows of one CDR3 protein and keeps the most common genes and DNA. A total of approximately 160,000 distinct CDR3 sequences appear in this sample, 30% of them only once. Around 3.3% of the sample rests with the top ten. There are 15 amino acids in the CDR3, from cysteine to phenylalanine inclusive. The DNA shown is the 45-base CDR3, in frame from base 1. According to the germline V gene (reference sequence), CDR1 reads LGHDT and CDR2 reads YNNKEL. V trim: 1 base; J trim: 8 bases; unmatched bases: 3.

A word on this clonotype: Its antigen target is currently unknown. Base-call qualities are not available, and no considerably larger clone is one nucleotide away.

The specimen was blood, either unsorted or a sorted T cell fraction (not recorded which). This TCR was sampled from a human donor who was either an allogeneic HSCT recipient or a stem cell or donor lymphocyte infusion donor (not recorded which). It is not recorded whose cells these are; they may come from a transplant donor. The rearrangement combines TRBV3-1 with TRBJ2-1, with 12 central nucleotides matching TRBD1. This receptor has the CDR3 CASSQAGTGGHEQFF. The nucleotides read TGTGCCAGCAGCCAAGCGGGGACAGGGGGCCATGAGCAGTTCTTC.